The entry that follows covers one T cell receptor beta chain sequence. The ends lost 8 bases at V and 7 bases at J; junction bases unmatched: 7. This CDR3 is built from 13 residues. Germline V gene data show CDR1 as SGHDN and CDR2 as FVKESK. The data were obtained in a study of blood T cell repertoires in COVID-19. About the study: Both acute and convalescent COVID-19 samples were obtained from the United States, Italy and Spain. T cells, B-cell-depleted T cells, or PBMCs provided the cDNA or gDNA that served as material.

Authors' methods: For nucleated cells, counts were estimated from reference gene primer amplification. The data were produced by immunoSEQ multiplex PCR, yet TCRdb's version contains in-frame clones alone and is incomplete. V and J calls and clone size follow that table, whereas D and trimming were derived from the DNA. The sample has fewer than 35,000 clones, 84% seen once. The chain recombines TRBV14 with TRBJ1-4; the match to TRBD1 covers 7 bases. Sequencing used peripheral blood. This sequence was found in a human donor in a cohort sampled during active COVID-19. CDR3 DNA: TGTGCCAGCCCTTGGGACAGCACTGAAAAACTGTTTTTT. Its translation: CASPWDSTEKLFF. The full variable domain, its missing parts supplied by reference TRBV14 and TRBJ1-4, is EAGVTQFPSHSVIEKGQTVTLRCDPISGHDNLYWYRRVMGKEIKFLLHFVKESKQDESGMPNNRFLAERTGGTYSTLKVQPAELEDSGVYFCASPWDSTEKLFFGSGTQLSVL.